This T cell receptor (beta chain) was retrieved from a study of beta chain features in type 1 diabetes. General study findings and limits: Moderately but significantly shorter TCRB CDR3s were found in Type 1 diabetes patients in all four CD4+ subsets. Fewer insertions but more deletions were seen at VDJ junctions in type 1 diabetes patients.

About this clone: Its target is unknown.

Every bit of the isolated RNA underwent reverse transcription, so sequencing read expressed TCRB transcripts. Produced via immunoSEQ multiplex PCR; TCRdb's table is partial and in-frame only. The sample carries hundreds of thousands of clones, about an eighth recorded once. The CDR3 is 14 amino acids. Trimming pared 0 bases from V and 2 bases from J, leaving 7 bases between. In germline, CDR1 is LNHNV, CDR2 YYDKDF (reference sequence). The source is a man aged 18 to 35 with type 1 diabetes. The V and J genes are TRBV15 and TRBJ1-2; D ambiguous. Sequenced sample: naive CD4+ T cells from blood. The CDR3 sequence: CATSRDYSNYGYTF. The CDR3, as DNA: TGTGCCACCAGCAGAGATTACAGCAACTATGGCTACACCTTC.